Listed below are T cell receptor beta chains from one sample, sequenced in a study of blood T cell repertoires in COVID-19. Clones were read by immunoSEQ multiplex PCR, and TCRdb kept only the in-frame ones, dropping some. The profile covers around 150,000 clones, with under 90% appearing a single time and 8.4% taken by the ten largest. Sequenced material: peripheral blood. These receptors were taken from a woman in her sixties or seventies with active or convalescent COVID-19. The CDR3 runs from the conserved cysteine through the conserved F or W. The D gene is left open where the match is weak. Rows give clone size only sometimes, using once, few, many, or a class for an expanded clone.

TRBJ1-6	few	TRBD1	14	TRBV4-3	TGCGCCAGCAGCCAAGGAGGGGGCGGTTCACCCCTCCACTTT	CASSQGGGGSPLHF
TRBJ1-2	NA	NA	13	TRBV5-1	TGCGCCAGCAGCTTCGAGGAGATCTATGGCTACACCTTC	CASSFEEIYGYTF
TRBJ2-1	NA	TRBD1	16	TRBV9	TGTGCCAGCAGCGTTTCCCGGACAGCGTCGACAGGGGAGCAGTTCTTC	CASSVSRTASTGEQFF
TRBJ2-2	NA	NA	17	TRBV24-1	TGTGCCACCAGTGAAACCTCCAAGGGGGGGGGCACCGGGGAGCTGTTTTTT	CATSETSKGGGTGELFF
TRBJ1-2	NA	TRBD1	14	TRBV6-5	TGTGCCAGCAGCCAGGGGGCGGAACTCTATGGCTACACCTTC	CASSQGAELYGYTF
TRBJ1-5	NA	NA	14	TRBV27	TGTGCCAGCAGTTTCGGCAGGGAGGGTCAGCCCCAGCATTTT	CASSFGREGQPQHF
TRBJ1-4	NA	TRBD1	15	TRBV19	TGTGCCAGTAGTACCCGACAGGGGACTAATGAAAAACTGTTTTTT	CASSTRQGTNEKLFF
TRBJ1-4	NA	NA	14	TRBV6-5	TGTGCCAGCAGTTTGGCCCATCTCAGGGAAAAACTGTTTTTT	CASSLAHLREKLFF
TRBJ1-2	NA	TRBD1	14	TRBV2	TGTGCCAGCAGTGAAAGGTCGCAGGGGGCAGGCGACACCTTC	CASSERSQGAGDTF
TRBJ1-4	NA	NA	12	TRBV29-1	TGCAGCGTTGGACACCGAGTAGAAAAACTGTTTTTT	CSVGHRVEKLFF
TRBJ1-1	NA	TRBD1	13	TRBV27	TGTGCCAGCAGTCTCGCAGGGGGCACTGAAGCTTTCTTT	CASSLAGGTEAFF
TRBJ1-2	NA	NA	14	TRBV7-2	TGTGCCAGCAGCTCAAGAGTACAGGGCTATGGCTACACCTTC	CASSSRVQGYGYTF
TRBJ1-5	NA	TRBD1	12	TRBV28	TGTGCCAGCAGGGGGACAGTCGACTCCCAGCATTTT	CASRGTVDSQHF
TRBJ2-1	NA	TRBD2	15	TRBV19	TGTGCCAGTAGTATTAATAGCGGGGCCTACAATGAGCAGTTCTTC	CASSINSGAYNEQFF
TRBJ2-1	NA	TRBD1	15	TRBV4-3	TGCGCCAGCAGCCAAGATCCGACAGGGGCGTTTGAGCAGTTCTTC	CASSQDPTGAFEQFF
TRBJ1-1	NA	TRBD1	13	TRBV29-1	TGCAGCGCGGACAGGGGAGGAAACACTGAAGCTTTCTTT	CSADRGGNTEAFF
TRBJ1-6	NA	NA	13	TRBV14	TGTGCCAGCAGCCCTCACAGGGACTCACCCCTCCACTTT	CASSPHRDSPLHF
TRBJ1-2	NA	NA	14	TRBV3-1/TRBV3-2	TGTGCCAGCAGCCAAGTCTCCGGGAACTATGGCTACACCTTC	CASSQVSGNYGYTF
TRBJ2-1	NA	TRBD2	15	TRBV9	TGTGCCAGCGTAAGGGGCGGGACTAAGTACAATGAGCAGTTCTTC	CASVRGGTKYNEQFF
TRBJ1-1	NA	NA	15	TRBV5-1	TGCGCCAGCAGCTTATCGGGGAGGATGAACACTGAAGCTTTCTTT	CASSLSGRMNTEAFF
TRBJ1-1	NA	NA	10	TRBV7-8	TGTGCCAGCAGCGGGACAGAAGCTTTCTTT	CASSGTEAFF
TRBJ2-3	NA	TRBD2	17	TRBV6-1	TGTGCCAGCAGTGAACTCTCCCTGGCGGGGGGTACAGATACGCAGTATTTT	CASSELSLAGGTDTQYF
TRBJ1-4	NA	TRBD1	15	TRBV2	TGTGCCAGCGGGGAAGACAGGGGGTTTTTTGAAAAACTGTTTTTT	CASGEDRGFFEKLFF
TRBJ1-4	NA	NA	15	TRBV5-4	TGTGCCAGCAAGAGTCGGGGGGCGCCTAATGAAAAACTGTTTTTT	CASKSRGAPNEKLFF
TRBJ1-6	NA	TRBD1	13	TRBV6-5	TGTGCCAGCAGAGGGACAGGCAATTCACCCCTCCACTTT	CASRGTGNSPLHF
TRBJ2-2	NA	NA	11	TRBV12-3/TRBV12-4	TGTGCCAGCAGCCGCACCGGGGAGCTGTTTTTT	CASSRTGELFF
TRBJ2-2	NA	TRBD2	17	TRBV7-2	TGTGCCAGCAGCTTAGCCGGACTAGCGGGGAGGACCGGGGAGCTGTTTTTT	CASSLAGLAGRTGELFF
TRBJ1-2	NA	NA	16	TRBV10-3	TGTGCCATCAGTGAGGAAGCAGGGCGCCTTAACTATGGCTACACCTTC	CAISEEAGRLNYGYTF
TRBJ2-2	NA	NA	13	TRBV12-3/TRBV12-4	TGTGCCAGCAGTTTTTCGGGGGTCGGGGAGCTGTTTTTT	CASSFSGVGELFF
TRBJ2-3	NA	NA	14	TRBV3-1/TRBV3-2	TGTGCCAGCAGCCAAGGGACTAGCACAGATACGCAGTATTTT	CASSQGTSTDTQYF
TRBJ2-1	NA	NA	16	TRBV4-3	TGCGCCAGCAGCCAAGCATCCCAGGGGCTAAACAATGAGCAGTTCTTC	CASSQASQGLNNEQFF
TRBJ1-2	once	TRBD1	14	TRBV10-3	TGTGCCATCAGTGAAAACAGGGGATTTGGCGGCTACACCTTC	CAISENRGFGGYTF
TRBJ1-2	NA	NA	11	TRBV21-1	TGTGCCAGCAGCAAAGGGCCCGGCTACACCTTC	CASSKGPGYTF
TRBJ1-1	NA	NA	13	TRBV12-3/TRBV12-4	TGTGCCAGCAGTTTCGCGGGGGACACTGAAGCTTTCTTT	CASSFAGDTEAFF
TRBJ2-4	few	TRBD2	12	TRBV12-3/TRBV12-4	TGTGCCAGCAGGTACGGGACTAGGGGCCAGTACTTC	CASRYGTRGQYF
TRBJ1-6	NA	NA	18	TRBV27	TGTGCCAGCAGCTACAGGGCTCCATTGGTGCTCTATAATTCACCCCTCCACTTT	CASSYRAPLVLYNSPLHF
TRBJ1-2	NA	NA	13	TRBV5-8	TGTGCCAGCAGCTTGGTTCGGGCGGGTGGCTACACCTTC	CASSLVRAGGYTF
TRBJ1-2	NA	NA	15	TRBV6-5	TGTGCCAGCAGTTATTTAGACGGACAGAGATATGGCTACACCTTC	CASSYLDGQRYGYTF
TRBJ1-4	NA	NA	14	TRBV10-3	TGTGCCATCAGTGATTCTCAGGTCCCTGAAAAACTGTTTTTT	CAISDSQVPEKLFF
TRBJ2-2	NA	NA	14	TRBV6-5	TGTGCCAGCAGGCTTATACAGGGTCCCGGGGAGCTGTTTTTT	CASRLIQGPGELFF
TRBJ2-7	NA	NA	12	TRBV7-8	TGTGCCAGCAGCGACACAACCTACGAGCAGTACTTC	CASSDTTYEQYF
TRBJ2-3	NA	NA	10	TRBV27	TGTGCCAGCAGTTTCGGGGATTCGTATTTT	CASSFGDSYF
TRBJ1-1	NA	NA	14	TRBV28	TGTGCCAGCAGGGGCAGGGTGCTGAACACTGAAGCTTTCTTT	CASRGRVLNTEAFF
TRBJ2-1	NA	TRBD2	20	TRBV19	TGTGCCAGTAGTCTGAAGCACCGGACTAGCGGAAAGCCCTCCTACAATGAGCAGTTCTTC	CASSLKHRTSGKPSYNEQFF
TRBJ2-7	NA	TRBD2	16	TRBV28	TGTGCCAGCAGTCTAAGGACTAGCGGGAGGTCCTACGAGCAGTACTTC	CASSLRTSGRSYEQYF